The source of this T cell receptor beta chain is a study of cytomegalovirus exposure and HLA in healthy donors. Findings and caveats of the study: Most sequenced TCRs were rare (though some public TCRs occurred in many donors). The study designated 164 TCR beta chains cytomegalovirus-associated.

Turning to this clone: Its antigen is unidentified.

The roughly 120-subject validation cohort, separate from the approximately 630-subject first cohort, included the donors. Produced via immunoSEQ multiplex PCR; TCRdb's table is partial and in-frame only. Counted here are 70,000 to 80,000 clones, roughly 93% occurring once; the ten biggest clones make up under 4%. This CDR3 region has 14 residues. J lost 8 bases, V lost 5 bases, and 7 bases had no gene match. Germline CDR1 and CDR2: SEHNR and FQNEAQ (reference sequence). This sequence was found in a woman aged 18 to 35 in good health and CMV-seropositive. The gene calls are TRBV7-9 and TRBJ1-2; 11 positions match TRBD1. Source material: PBMCs. The chain's CDR3 is CASSKGQGAGGYTF. CDR3 DNA: TGTGCCAGCAGCAAAGGACAGGGGGCGGGAGGCTACACCTTC.